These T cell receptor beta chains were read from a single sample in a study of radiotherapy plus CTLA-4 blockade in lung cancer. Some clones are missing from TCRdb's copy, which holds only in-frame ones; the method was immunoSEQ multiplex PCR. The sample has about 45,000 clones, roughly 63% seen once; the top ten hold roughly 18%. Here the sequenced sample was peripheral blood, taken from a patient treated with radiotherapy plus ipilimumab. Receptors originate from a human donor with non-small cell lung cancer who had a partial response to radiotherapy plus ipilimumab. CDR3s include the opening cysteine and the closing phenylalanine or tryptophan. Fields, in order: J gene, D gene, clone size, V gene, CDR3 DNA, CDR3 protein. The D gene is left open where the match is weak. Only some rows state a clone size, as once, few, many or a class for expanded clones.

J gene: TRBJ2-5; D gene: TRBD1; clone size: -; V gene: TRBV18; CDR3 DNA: TGTGCCAGCTCACCTACAGGGGTACGGGAGACCCAGTACTTC; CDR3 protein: CASSPTGVRETQYF
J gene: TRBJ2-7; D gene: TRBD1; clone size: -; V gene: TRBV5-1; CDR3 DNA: TGCGCCAGCAGCTTATTAGGACAGGGGGCGAAAGGCTACGAGCAGTACTTC; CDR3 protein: CASSLLGQGAKGYEQYF
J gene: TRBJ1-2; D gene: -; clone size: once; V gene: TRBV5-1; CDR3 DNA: TGCGCCAGCAGCTTGGACACGGGAGCTAACTATGGCTACACCTTC; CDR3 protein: CASSLDTGANYGYTF
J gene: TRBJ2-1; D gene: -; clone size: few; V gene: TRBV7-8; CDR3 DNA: TGTGCCAGCGTTGGTGGCTGGGCGCTCCTTTTAGGTTCCAATGAGCAGTTCTTC; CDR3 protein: CASVGGWALLLGSNEQFF
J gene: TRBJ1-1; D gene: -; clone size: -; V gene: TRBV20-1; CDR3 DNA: TGCAGTGCTAGTGATGTCGGGGAAGCTTTCTTT; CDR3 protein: CSASDVGEAFF
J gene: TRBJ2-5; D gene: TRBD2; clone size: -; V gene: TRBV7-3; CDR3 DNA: TGTGCCAGCAGCTTAACGGCGCCTAGCGGCCAAGAGACCCAGTACTTC; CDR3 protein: CASSLTAPSGQETQYF
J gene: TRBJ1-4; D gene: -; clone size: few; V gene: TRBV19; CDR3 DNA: TGTGCCAGTAGTGCACAGACAAATGAAAAACTGTTTTTT; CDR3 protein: CASSAQTNEKLFF
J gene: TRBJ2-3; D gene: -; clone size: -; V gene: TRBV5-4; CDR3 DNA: TGTGCCAGCAGCTTGGATGGCGGAGGCAGTTTCATGGCGGATACGCAGTATTTT; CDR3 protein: CASSLDGGGSFMADTQYF
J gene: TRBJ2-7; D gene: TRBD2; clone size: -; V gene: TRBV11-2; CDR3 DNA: TGTGCCAGCAGCTTGGGGCGGGGGGCGCGCCGGGAGCAGTACTTC; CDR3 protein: CASSLGRGARREQYF
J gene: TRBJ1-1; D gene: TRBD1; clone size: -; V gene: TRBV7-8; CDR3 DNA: TGTGCCAGCAGCCCACGTCGGACAGGGGGAACTGAAGCTTTCTTT; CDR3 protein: CASSPRRTGGTEAFF
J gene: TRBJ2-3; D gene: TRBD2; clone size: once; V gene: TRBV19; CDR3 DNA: TGTGCCAGTAGTGGCCAGCGGGGCGATACGCAGTATTTT; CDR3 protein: CASSGQRGDTQYF
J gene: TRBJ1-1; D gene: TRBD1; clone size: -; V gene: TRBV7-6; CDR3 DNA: TGTGCCAGCTCCCTAGCCCAGGGGGCTGGCACTGAAGCTTTCTTT; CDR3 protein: CASSLAQGAGTEAFF
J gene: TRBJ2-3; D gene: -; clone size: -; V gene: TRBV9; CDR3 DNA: TGTGCCAGCAGCGTAGTGGAGGGAGATACGCAGTATTTT; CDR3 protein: CASSVVEGDTQYF
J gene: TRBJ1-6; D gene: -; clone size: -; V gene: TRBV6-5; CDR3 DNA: TGTGCCAGCCGACAGAGCTCCTATAATTCACCCCTCCACTTT; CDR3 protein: CASRQSSYNSPLHF
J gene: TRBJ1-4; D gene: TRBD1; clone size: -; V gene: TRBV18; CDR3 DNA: TGTGCCAGCACCCCTCGGACAGGGGATGGGGAAAAACTGTTTTTT; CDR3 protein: CASTPRTGDGEKLFF
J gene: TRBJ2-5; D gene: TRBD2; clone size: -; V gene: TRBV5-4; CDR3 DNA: TGTGCCAGCAGCTTGCTGGTGGCTAGCGGGTACCAAGAGACCCAGTACTTC; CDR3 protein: CASSLLVASGYQETQYF
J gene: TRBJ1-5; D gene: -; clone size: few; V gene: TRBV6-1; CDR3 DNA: TGTGCCAGCAGTGCAGGACAGTGGGGAGCATATAGCAATCAGCCCCAGCATTTT; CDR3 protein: CASSAGQWGAYSNQPQHF
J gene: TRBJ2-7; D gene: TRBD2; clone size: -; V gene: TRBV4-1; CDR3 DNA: TGCGCCAGCAGCCAAGATAGTAGCGGGGTGTCCTACGAGCAGTACTTC; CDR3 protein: CASSQDSSGVSYEQYF
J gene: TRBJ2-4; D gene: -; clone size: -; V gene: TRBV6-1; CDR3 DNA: TGTGCCAAAAGGGGTGGGGGCCTTAGAAACATTCAGTACTTC; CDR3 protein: CAKRGGGLRNIQYF
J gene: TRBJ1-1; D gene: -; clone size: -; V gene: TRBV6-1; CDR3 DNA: TGTGCCAGCACCGAATCGGGAAAGAGCACTGAAGCTTTCTTT; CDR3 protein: CASTESGKSTEAFF
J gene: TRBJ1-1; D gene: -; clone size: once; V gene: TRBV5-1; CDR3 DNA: TGCGCCAGCAGCTTGGGTTTTTCCGCTGGCATGAACACTGAAGCTTTCTTT; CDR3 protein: CASSLGFSAGMNTEAFF
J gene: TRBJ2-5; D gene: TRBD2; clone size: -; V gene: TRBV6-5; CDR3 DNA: TGTGCCAGCAGTCCCGGGACTAGCGGCGGTGAGACCCAGTACTTC; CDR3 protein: CASSPGTSGGETQYF
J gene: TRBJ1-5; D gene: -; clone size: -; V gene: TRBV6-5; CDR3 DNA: TGTGCCAGCAGTTACTCGTCAGGGGATCAGCCCCAGCATTTT; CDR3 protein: CASSYSSGDQPQHF
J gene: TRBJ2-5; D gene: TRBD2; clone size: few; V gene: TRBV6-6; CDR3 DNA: TGTGCCAGCACCCGAGGGCGGGAGGAGACCCAGTACTTC; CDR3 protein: CASTRGREETQYF
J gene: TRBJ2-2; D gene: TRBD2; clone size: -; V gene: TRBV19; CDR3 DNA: TGTGCCAGTAGTATAGATGGGAGGATAGCGGGAGTCAGGTCGGACACCGGGGAGCTGTTTTTT; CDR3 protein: CASSIDGRIAGVRSDTGELFF
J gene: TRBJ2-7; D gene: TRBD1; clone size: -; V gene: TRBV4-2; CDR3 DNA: TGTGCCAGCAGCCAAGGGACAGGGGCTCTCCACGAGCAGTACTTC; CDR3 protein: CASSQGTGALHEQYF